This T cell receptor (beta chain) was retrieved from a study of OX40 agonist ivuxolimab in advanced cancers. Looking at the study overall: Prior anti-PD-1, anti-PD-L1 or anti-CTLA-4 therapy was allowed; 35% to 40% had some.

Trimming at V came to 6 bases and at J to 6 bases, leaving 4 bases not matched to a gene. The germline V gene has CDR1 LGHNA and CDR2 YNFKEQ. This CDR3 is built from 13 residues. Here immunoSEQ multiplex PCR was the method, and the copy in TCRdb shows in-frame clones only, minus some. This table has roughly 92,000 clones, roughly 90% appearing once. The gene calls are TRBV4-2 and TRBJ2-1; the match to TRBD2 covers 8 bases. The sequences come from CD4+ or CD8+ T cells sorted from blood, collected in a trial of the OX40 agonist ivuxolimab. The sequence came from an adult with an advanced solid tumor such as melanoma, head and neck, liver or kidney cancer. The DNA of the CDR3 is TGTGCCAGCAGAGGACTAGCTCCCAATGAGCAGTTCTTC. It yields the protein CASRGLAPNEQFF.